The rows below give T cell receptor beta chains drawn from one sample of a study of identical twins. TCRdb analysed the 5' RACE reads with MiXCR anew, one entry per CDR3 protein. In the table there are hundreds of thousands of distinct CDR3 sequences, 9% to 15% of which are singletons. This sample also appeared in a second study, on yellow fever vaccine responses in identical twins.

The sample comprised PBMCs. These TCRs come from a woman aged 18-30 years in good health. Both conserved end residues are trimmed from each CDR3. Fields, in order: J gene, V gene, CDR3 protein.

j_gene: TRBJ2-1
v_gene: TRBV6-1
CDR3aa: ASSEALQREPSYNEQF

j_gene: TRBJ2-5
v_gene: TRBV7-8
CDR3aa: ASSLTPPGPSGETQY

j_gene: TRBJ1-6
v_gene: TRBV7-8
CDR3aa: ASRPSAVDNSPLH

j_gene: TRBJ1-1
v_gene: TRBV14
CDR3aa: ASSQDLGLNTEAF

j_gene: TRBJ2-1
v_gene: TRBV7-8
CDR3aa: ATGSGGISFEQF

j_gene: TRBJ1-2
v_gene: TRBV29-1
CDR3aa: SVVDDPNYGYT

j_gene: TRBJ2-1
v_gene: TRBV6-1
CDR3aa: ASSESRSGGNNEQF

j_gene: TRBJ2-1
v_gene: TRBV20-1
CDR3aa: SARRPGGATYNEQF

j_gene: TRBJ2-7
v_gene: TRBV7-9
CDR3aa: ASSLAQGFQY

j_gene: TRBJ2-3
v_gene: TRBV2
CDR3aa: ASSGEAHNSQY

j_gene: TRBJ2-1
v_gene: TRBV12-3/TRBV12-4
CDR3aa: ASSPRQGLSYNEQF

j_gene: TRBJ2-3
v_gene: TRBV6-1
CDR3aa: ASSRQGVRTDTQY

j_gene: TRBJ2-3
v_gene: TRBV7-2
CDR3aa: ASSLALAGFYTQY